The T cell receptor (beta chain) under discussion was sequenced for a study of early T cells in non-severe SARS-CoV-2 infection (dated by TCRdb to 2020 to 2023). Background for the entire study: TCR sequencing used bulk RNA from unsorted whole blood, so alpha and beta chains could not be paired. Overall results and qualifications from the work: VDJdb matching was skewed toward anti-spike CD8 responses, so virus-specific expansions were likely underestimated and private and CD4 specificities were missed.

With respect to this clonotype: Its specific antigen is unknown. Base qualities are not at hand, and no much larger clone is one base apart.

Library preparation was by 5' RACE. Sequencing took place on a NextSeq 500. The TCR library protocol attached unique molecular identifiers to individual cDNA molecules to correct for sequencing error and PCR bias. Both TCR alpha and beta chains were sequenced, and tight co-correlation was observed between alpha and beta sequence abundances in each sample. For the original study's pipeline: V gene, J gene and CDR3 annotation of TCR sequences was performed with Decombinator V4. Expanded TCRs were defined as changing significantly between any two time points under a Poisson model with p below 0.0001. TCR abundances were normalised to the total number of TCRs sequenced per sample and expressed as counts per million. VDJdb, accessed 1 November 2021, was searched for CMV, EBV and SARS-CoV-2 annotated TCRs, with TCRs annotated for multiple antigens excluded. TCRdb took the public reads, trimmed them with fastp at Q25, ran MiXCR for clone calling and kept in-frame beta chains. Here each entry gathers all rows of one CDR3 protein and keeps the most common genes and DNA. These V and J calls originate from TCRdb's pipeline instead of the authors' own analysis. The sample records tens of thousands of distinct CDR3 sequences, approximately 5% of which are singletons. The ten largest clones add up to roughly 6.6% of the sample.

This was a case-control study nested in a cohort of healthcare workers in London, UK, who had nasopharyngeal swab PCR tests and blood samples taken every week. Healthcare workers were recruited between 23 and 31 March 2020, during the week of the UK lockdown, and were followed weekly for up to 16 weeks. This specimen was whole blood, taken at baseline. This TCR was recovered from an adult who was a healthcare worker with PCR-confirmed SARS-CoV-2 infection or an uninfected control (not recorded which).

At the DNA level, the sequence is TGTGCCACCAGCAGAGTTATTACGAACACTGAAGCTTTCTTT. It specifies CATSRVITNTEAFF. The chain uses TRBV15 and TRBJ1-1; the D gene cannot be resolved reliably. Sequences LNHNV (CDR1) and YYDKDF (CDR2) are obtained from the germline V gene (reference sequence). V loses 1 base, J loses 1 base, and the germline ends lie 7 bases apart. There are 14 amino acids in the CDR3, from cysteine to phenylalanine inclusive. Left in the record is the CDR3 DNA by itself, 42 bases read in frame from the first base.